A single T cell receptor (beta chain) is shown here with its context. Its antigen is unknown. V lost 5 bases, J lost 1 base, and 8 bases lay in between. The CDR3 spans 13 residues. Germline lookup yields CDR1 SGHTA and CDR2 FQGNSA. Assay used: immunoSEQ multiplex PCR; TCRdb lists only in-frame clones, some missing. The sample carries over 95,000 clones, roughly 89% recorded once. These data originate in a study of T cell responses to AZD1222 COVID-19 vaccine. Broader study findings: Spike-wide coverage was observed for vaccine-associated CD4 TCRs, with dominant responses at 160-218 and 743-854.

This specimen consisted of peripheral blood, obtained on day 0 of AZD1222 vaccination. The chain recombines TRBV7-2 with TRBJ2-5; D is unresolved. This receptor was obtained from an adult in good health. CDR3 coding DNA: TGTGCCAGCAGCCTCCGGGTCCAAGAGACCCAGTACTTC. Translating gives CASSLRVQETQYF.